The sequence of this T cell receptor (beta chain) was determined in a study of cytomegalovirus exposure and HLA in healthy donors. Notes on the study in general: The Asian-associated ancestry cluster reportedly had fewer N-insertions than the approximately 670-donor mean in a later analysis.

PCR amplification relied on 60 Vbeta primers (plus 13 Jbeta primers). The assay was immunoSEQ multiplex PCR, and TCRdb's table has in-frame clones only and misses some. This table holds 120,000 to 150,000 clones, over 60% found once. This CDR3 spans 15 amino acids. V trimming: 1 base; J trimming: 4 bases; junction bases outside the gene matches: 5. CDR1 is SGHTS and CDR2 is YDEGEE in the germline V gene. With respect to this clone: The antigen is not known.

The TCR comes from a man in his forties in good health and CMV-seropositive. The V gene is TRBV5-8, the J gene TRBJ2-1; 7 nucleotides line up with TRBD2. The sample was PBMCs. Here the CDR3 DNA reads TGTGCCAGCAGCTTGCGGGCTAGCGGTTACAATGAGCAGTTCTTC. It translates to CASSLRASGYNEQFF.